This record covers a single T cell receptor (beta chain). These data come from a study of cytomegalovirus exposure and HLA in healthy donors. As for the study in general: Previous work identified roughly 120 million unique TCR beta sequences from roughly 180 million T cells.

A multiplex PCR was run with 60 Vbeta primers and 13 Jbeta primers. Clones were sequenced by immunoSEQ multiplex PCR, and TCRdb holds only the in-frame ones, with some missing. The profile shows approximately 110,000 clones, roughly 78% of them singletons. Sequencing used PBMCs. The TCR originated in a woman aged 40 to 50 in good health and CMV-seronegative.

As DNA, the CDR3 is TGTGCCAGCAGCTTAGGCGGGGGAAAACTGTTTTTT. Protein sequence: CASSLGGGKLFF. V is TRBV7-6 and J is TRBJ1-4; tentative D call: TRBD1 (5 bases). The V gene's germline CDR1 is SGHVS and CDR2 FNYEAQ. The CDR3 is 12 residues long. V gave up 1 base and J gave up 10 bases, with 7 bases separating them. The variable domain in full, with the rest retrieved from reference TRBV7-6 and TRBJ1-4, is GAGVSQSPRYKVTKRGQDVALRCDPISGHVSLYWYRQALGQGPEFLTYFNYEAQQDKSGLPNDRFSAERPEGSISTLTIQRTEQRDSAMYRCASSLGGGKLFFGSGTQLSVL.